This TCR beta chain derives from a study of T cell responses to AZD1222 COVID-19 vaccine. Overall study results and limits: Repertoire samples came only from after the peak T cell response.

This clone was picked up one time. Its antigen is unknown. Profiled with immunoSEQ multiplex PCR; TCRdb holds only in-frame clones, not every one. The profile covers about 92,000 clones, with about 91% appearing a single time and 10% taken by the ten largest. This clonotype originated in an adult in good health. The sequencing here drew on peripheral blood, taken on day 0 of MenACWY control vaccination.

The CDR3 DNA follows: TGTGCCAGCAGTGACGGCAGGGGGACCACTGAAGCTTTCTTT. Translation: CASSDGRGTTEAFF. The rearrangement uses TRBV2 and TRBJ1-1, with 7 bases lining up with TRBD1. Germline V lookup: CDR1 SNHLY, CDR2 FYNNEI. V lost 3 bases, J lost 4 bases, and 5 bases stayed unmatched. The CDR3 consists of 14 residues.